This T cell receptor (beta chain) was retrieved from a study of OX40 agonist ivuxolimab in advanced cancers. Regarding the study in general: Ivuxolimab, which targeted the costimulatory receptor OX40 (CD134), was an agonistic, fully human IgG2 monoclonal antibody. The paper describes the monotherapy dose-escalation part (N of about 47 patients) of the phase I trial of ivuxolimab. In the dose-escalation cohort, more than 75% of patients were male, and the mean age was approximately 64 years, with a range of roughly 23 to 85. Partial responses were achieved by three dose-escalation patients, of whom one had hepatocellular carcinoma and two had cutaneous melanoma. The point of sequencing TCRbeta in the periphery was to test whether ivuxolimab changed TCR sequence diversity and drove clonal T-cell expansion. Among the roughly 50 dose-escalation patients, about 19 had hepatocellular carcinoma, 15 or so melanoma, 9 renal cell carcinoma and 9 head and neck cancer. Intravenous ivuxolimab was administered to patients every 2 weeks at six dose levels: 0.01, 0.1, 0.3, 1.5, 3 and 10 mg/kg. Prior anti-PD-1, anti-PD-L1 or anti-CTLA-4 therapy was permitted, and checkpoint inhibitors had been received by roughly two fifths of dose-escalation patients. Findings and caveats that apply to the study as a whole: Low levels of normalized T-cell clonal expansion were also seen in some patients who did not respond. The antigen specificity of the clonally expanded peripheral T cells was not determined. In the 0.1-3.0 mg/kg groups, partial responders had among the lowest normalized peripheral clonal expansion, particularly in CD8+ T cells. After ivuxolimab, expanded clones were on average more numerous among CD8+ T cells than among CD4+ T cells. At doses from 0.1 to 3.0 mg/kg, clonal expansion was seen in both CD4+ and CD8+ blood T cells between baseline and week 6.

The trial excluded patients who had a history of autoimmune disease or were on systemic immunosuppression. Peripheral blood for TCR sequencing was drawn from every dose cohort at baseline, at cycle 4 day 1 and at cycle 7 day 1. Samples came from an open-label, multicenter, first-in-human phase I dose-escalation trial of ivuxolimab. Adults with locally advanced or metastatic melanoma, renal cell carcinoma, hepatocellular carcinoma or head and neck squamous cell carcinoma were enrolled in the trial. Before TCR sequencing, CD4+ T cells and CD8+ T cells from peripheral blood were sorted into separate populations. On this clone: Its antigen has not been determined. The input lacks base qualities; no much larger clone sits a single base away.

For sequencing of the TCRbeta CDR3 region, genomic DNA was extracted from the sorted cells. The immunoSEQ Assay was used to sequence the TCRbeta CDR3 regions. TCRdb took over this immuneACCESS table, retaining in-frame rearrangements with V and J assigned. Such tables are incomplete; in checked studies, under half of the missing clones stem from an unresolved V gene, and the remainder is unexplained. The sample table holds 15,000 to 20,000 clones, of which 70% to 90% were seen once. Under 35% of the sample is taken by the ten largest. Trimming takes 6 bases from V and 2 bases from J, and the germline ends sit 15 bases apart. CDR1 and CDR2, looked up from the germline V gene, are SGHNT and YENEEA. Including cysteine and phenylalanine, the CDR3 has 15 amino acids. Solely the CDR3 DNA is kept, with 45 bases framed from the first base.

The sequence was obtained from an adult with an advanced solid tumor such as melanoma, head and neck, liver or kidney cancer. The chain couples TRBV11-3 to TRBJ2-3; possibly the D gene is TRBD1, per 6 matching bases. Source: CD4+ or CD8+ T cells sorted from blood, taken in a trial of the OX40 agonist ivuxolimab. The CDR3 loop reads CASSFEGVTTDTQYF. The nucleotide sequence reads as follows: TGTGCCAGCAGTTTTGAGGGGGTTACCACAGATACGCAGTATTTT.